This T cell receptor (beta chain) comes out of a study of identical twins (dated by TCRdb to 2015 to 2016). In the study overall: To test whether fetal clonotypes persist, this study deep-sequenced TCR alpha and beta repertoires from monozygotic twins, from unrelated adults of various ages, and from cord blood. To rule out contamination, the twin experiments were replicated at different times with different library preparation protocols.

Preparation of the library involved 5' RACE. The instrument was an Illumina HiSeq 2000. Template switching introduced a universal primer binding site; the final cDNA contained a unique molecular identifier, enabling accurate counting of TCR cDNA molecules. Specific primers in the conserved constant-segment region were used to synthesize first-strand cDNA for TCR alpha and beta chains. To control for contamination, each cDNA library was double barcoded with a SMART-Mk sample barcode plus Illumina barcodes. Two successive PCR steps introduced TruSeq adapter sequences along with Illumina sample barcodes. Sequencing of the TCR alpha and beta cDNA libraries was done on the Illumina HiSeq platform using custom primers. For the original study's pipeline: MiGEC processed the raw reads to extract unique molecular identifiers, while MiXCR was used to determine the CDR3 positions. Recombination models were inferred per individual with the repgenHMM and IGoR tools using an EM algorithm. The tcR package in R was used for shared clonotype analysis, with sharing normalized by the product of cloneset sizes. Out-of-frame nonproductive sequences were analyzed to study raw recombination free of thymic and clonal selection effects. Clones were called with MiXCR by TCRdb after fastp trimmed the public reads at Q25, and only in-frame beta chains were retained. Under each unique CDR3 protein, matching rows form one entry showing the most common genes and DNA. The V and J calls, along with clone size, are taken from TCRdb and not from the paper's own processing. The sample yields about 240,000 distinct CDR3 sequences; 6.5% to 9% were counted once. The top ten clones comprise under 7% of the sample.

All donors were healthy Caucasians. Three pairs of female monozygotic twins, all aged about 18 to 30 years, made up the twin cohort. Positive isolation kits from Invitrogen were used to isolate CD4+ and CD8+ T cell populations. The germline V gene (reference sequence) specifies LNHNV as CDR1 and YYDKDF as CDR2. V loses 2 bases of germline sequence and J loses 3 bases, and the interval between the two ends is 15 bases. Counted from cysteine to phenylalanine, this CDR3 has 16 amino acids. The sequence is cut down to CDR3 DNA, 48 bases in frame from base 1. The full study reports these points: Fewer insertions were carried by abundant cord blood beta clonotypes, a similar but weaker trend appeared in young adult naive repertoires, and no such trend appeared in memory repertoires. A weaker excess of twin sharing was found in beta out-of-frame sequences because the signal-to-noise ratio was lowered by fewer shared sequences. Invariant T cells such as MAIT and iNKT could partly confound zero-insertion analyses, though diverse VJ usage argued against this for most clonotypes. Recombination models systematically underestimated out-of-frame TCR alpha sharing in monozygotic twins but agreed with sharing between unrelated individuals. Conclusions relied on cross-sectional statistical analysis, since the same donors could not be followed over many years. Compared with coincidental sharing between unrelated individuals, out-of-frame TCR alpha sequences shared between twins showed an excess of sequences with low generation probability.

This clonotype was counted at least ten times. Its specific antigen is unknown. The sample holds no much larger clone one base away, and base qualities are not on file. The data also belong to a second study, concerning yellow fever vaccine responses in identical twins. Reported in the second study: According to the authors, the vaccine-induced T cell response in identical twins seemed to be partly convergent and partly specific to each individual. The study precisely tracked vaccine-responding T cell clones in identical twins.

The sequence joins TRBV15 to TRBJ2-3; tentative D gene TRBD1, with 6 bases matching. This clonotype was obtained from a woman aged 18-29 years in good health. Input material: CD8+ T cells sorted from blood. Read as DNA, the sequence is TGTGCCACCAGCAGACAACAGGGATCGGGAACAGATACGCAGTATTTT. Its coded protein is CATSRQQGSGTDTQYF.